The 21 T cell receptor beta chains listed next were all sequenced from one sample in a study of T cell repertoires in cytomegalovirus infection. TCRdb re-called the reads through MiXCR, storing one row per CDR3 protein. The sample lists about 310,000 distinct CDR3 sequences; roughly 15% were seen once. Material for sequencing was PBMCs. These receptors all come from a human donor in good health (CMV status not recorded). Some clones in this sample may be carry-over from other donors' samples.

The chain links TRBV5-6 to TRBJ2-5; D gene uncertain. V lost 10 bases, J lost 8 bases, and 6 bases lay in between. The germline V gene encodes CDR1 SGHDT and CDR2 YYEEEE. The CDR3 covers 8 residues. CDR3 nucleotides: TGTGCCCGGCTAACCCAGTACTTC. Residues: CARLTQYF.

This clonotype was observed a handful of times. CDR3 region: CAITERGITGELFF. The CDR3 bases are TGTGCCATCACAGAGCGGGGCATCACCGGGGAGCTGTTTTTT. The V call is TRBV10-3, the J call TRBJ2-2, with 7 nucleotides matching TRBD2. Germline V lookup: CDR1 ENHRY, CDR2 SYGVKD. The V and J ends lost 7 bases and 4 bases, in that order; junction bases with no gene match: 6. The CDR3 contains 14 residues.

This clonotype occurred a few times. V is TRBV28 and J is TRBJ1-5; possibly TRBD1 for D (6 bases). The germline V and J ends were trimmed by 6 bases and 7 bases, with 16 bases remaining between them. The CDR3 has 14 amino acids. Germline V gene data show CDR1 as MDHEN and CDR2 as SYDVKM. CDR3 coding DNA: TGTGCCAGCAGGGACGCAGGGACACGCCAGCCCCAGCATTTT. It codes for CASRDAGTRQPQHF.

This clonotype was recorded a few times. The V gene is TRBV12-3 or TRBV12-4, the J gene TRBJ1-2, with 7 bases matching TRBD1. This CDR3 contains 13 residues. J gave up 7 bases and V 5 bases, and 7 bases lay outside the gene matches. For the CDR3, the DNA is TGTGCCAGCAGTCGCGGACAGGTGGTTGGCTACACCTTC. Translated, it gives CASSRGQVVGYTF.

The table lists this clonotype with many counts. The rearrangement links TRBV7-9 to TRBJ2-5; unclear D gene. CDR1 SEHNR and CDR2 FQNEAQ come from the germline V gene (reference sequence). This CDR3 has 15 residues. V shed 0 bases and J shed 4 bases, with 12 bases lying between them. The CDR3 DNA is TGTGCCAGCAGCTTAGCGCTAACGGAAGGAGAGACCCAGTACTTC. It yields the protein CASSLALTEGETQYF.

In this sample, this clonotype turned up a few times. CDR3 amino acids: CASSQGLRWYGYTF. CDR3 nucleotide sequence: TGTGCCAGCAGTCAGGGGCTTAGGTGGTATGGCTACACCTTC. The chain is built from TRBV12-3 or TRBV12-4 and TRBJ1-2; possibly TRBD1 for D (6 bases). This CDR3 contains 14 residues. Between the trimmed V and J ends, which lost 5 bases and 5 bases, there was a span of 15 bases.

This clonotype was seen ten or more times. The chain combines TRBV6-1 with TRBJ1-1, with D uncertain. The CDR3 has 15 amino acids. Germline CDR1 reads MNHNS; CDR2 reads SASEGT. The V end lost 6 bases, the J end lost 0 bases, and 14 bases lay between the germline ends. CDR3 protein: CASRPPDSVNTEAFF. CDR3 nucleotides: TGTGCCAGCAGACCCCCAGATTCGGTGAACACTGAAGCTTTCTTT.

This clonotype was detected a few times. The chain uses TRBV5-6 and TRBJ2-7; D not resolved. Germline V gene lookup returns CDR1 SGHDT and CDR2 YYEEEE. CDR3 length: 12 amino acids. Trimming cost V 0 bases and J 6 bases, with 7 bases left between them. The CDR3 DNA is TGTGCCAGCAGCTTGGGGTCTAGCGAGCAGTACTTC. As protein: CASSLGSSEQYF.

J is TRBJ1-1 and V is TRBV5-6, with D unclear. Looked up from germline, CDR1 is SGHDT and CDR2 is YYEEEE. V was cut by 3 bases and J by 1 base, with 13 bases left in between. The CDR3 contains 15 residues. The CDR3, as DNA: TGTGCCAGCAGCTCCTCCTTAAATGGGAACACTGAAGCTTTCTTT. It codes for CASSSSLNGNTEAFF.

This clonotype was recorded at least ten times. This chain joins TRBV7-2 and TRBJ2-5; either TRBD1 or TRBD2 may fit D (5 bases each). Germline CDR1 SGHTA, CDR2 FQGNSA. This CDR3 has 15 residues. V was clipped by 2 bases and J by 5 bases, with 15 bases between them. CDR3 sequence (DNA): TGTGCCAGCAGCTTACAGGGCGGCAGAGGGGAGACCCAGTACTTC. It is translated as CASSLQGGRGETQYF.

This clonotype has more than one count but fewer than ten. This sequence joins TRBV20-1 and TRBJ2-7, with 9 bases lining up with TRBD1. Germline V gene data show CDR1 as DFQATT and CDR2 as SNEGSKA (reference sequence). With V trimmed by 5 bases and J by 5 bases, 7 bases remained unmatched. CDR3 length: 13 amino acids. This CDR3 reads CSARGTGLDEQYF. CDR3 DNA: TGCAGTGCTCGTGGGACAGGGCTCGACGAGCAGTACTTC.

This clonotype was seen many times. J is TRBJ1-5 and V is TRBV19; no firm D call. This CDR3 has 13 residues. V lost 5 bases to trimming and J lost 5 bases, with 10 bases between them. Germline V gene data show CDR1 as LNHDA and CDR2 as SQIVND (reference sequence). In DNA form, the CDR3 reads TGTGCCAGTAGTGAAACGTTGGATCAGCCCCAGCATTTT. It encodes CASSETLDQPQHF. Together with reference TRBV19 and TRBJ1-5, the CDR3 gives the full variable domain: DGGITQSPKYLFRKEGQNVTLSCEQNLNHDAMYWYRQDPGQGLRLIYYSQIVNDFQKGDIAEGYSVSREKKESFPLTVTSAQKNPTAFYLCASSETLDQPQHFGDGTRLSIL.

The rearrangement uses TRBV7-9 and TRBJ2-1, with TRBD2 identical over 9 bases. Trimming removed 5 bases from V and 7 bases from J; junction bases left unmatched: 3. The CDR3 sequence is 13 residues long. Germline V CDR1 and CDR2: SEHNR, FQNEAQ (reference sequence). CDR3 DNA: TGTGCCAGCAGCCCTAGCGGGGCGAATGAGCAGTTCTTC. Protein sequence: CASSPSGANEQFF.

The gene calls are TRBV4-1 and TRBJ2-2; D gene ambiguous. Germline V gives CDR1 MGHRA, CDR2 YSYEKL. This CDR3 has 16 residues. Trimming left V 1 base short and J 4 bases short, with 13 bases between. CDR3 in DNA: TGCGCCAGCAGCCAAGGGTACAGAGAGGCCACCGGGGAGCTGTTTTTT. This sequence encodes CASSQGYREATGELFF.

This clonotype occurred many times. The CDR3 spells CASSLVGGHSGNTIYF. CDR3 sequence (DNA): TGTGCCAGCAGCTTAGTCGGGGGCCACTCTGGAAACACCATATATTTT. The chain recombines TRBV7-2 with TRBJ1-3; weak D call: TRBD1 (6 bases). Trimming removed 1 base at V and 0 bases at J, with 10 bases between. The germline gives CDR1 SGHTA, CDR2 FQGNSA. The CDR3 is 16 amino acids.

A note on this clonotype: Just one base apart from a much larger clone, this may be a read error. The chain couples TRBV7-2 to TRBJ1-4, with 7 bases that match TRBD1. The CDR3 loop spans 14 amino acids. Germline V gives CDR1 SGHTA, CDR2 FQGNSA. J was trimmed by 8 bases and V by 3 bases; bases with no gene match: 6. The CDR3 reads CASSFKGAREKLFF. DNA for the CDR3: TGTGCCAGCAGCTTCAAGGGGGCGAGGGAAAAACTGTTTTTT.

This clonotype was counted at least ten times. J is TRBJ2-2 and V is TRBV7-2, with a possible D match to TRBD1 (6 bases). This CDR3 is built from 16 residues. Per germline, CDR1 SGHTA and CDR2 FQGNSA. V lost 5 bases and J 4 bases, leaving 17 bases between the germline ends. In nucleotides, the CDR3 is TGTGCCAGCAGCAGGGACATCCGGGGAGCCACCGGGGAGCTGTTTTTT. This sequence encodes CASSRDIRGATGELFF.

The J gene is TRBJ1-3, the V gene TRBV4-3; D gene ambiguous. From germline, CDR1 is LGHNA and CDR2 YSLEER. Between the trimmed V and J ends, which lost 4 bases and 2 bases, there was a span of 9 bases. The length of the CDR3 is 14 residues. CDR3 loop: CASSRLEAGNTIYF. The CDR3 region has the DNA TGCGCCAGCAGCCGCTTGGAGGCTGGAAACACCATATATTTT.

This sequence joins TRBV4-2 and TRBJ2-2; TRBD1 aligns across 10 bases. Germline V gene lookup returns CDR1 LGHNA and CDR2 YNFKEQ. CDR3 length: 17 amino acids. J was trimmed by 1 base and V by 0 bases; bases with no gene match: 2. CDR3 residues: CASSQDGQGGNTGELFF. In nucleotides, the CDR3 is TGTGCCAGCAGCCAAGATGGACAGGGGGGGAACACCGGGGAGCTGTTTTTT.

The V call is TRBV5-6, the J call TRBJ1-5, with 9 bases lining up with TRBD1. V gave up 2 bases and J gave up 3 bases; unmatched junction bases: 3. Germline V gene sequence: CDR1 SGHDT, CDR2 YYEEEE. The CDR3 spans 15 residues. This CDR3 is CASSLTGGYNQPQHF. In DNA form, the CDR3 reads TGTGCCAGCAGCTTAACAGGGGGCTACAATCAGCCCCAGCATTTT.

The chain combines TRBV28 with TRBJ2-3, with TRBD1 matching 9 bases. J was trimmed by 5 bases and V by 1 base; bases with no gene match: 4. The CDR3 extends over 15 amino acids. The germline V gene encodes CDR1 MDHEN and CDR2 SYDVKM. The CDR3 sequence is CASSLFTGGRDTQYF. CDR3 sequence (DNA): TGTGCCAGCAGTTTATTCACAGGGGGCAGAGATACGCAGTATTTT.